A single sample gave rise to the 25 T cell receptor beta chains below, sequenced in a study of blood T cell repertoires in COVID-19. TCRdb's copy holds only in-frame clones and misses some; the assay was immunoSEQ multiplex PCR. The profile shows approximately 140,000 clones, 87% of them singletons. Specimen: peripheral blood. These receptors all stem from a man older than 75 with acute or convalescent COVID-19.

The chain carries TRBV30 and TRBJ1-4; no clear D gene. Germline loops: CDR1 GTSNPN, CDR2 SVGIG (reference sequence). This CDR3 has 14 amino acids. V was cut by 1 base and J by 10 bases, with 16 bases left in between. CDR3 bases: TGTGCCTGGAGTGAAGGGAGTGGAAATCTAAAACTGTTTTTT. Translation: CAWSEGSGNLKLFF.

V is TRBV18 and J is TRBJ1-1; possible D gene TRBD1, 5 bases. Trimming took off 2 bases at V and 1 base at J, with 8 bases between the two ends. Germline CDR1 KGHSH, CDR2 LQKENI. CDR3 length: 14 amino acids. As DNA, the CDR3 is TGTGCCAGCTCACCAGCAGGGCAGAACACTGAAGCTTTCTTT. Translation: CASSPAGQNTEAFF. The entire variable domain, with the rest obtained from reference TRBV18 and TRBJ1-1, is as follows: NAGVMQNPRHLVRRRGQEARLRCSPMKGHSHVYWYRQLPEEGLKFMVYLQKENIIDESGMPKERFSAEFPKEGPSILRIQQVVRGDSAAYFCASSPAGQNTEAFFGQGTRLTVV.

The chain has TRBV10-1 and TRBJ1-4, with 8 bases aligning to TRBD1. V trimming: 3 bases; J trimming: 4 bases; junction bases outside the gene matches: 4. This CDR3 has 15 residues. The V gene's germline CDR1 is WNHNN and CDR2 SYGVQD (reference sequence). This CDR3 reads CASSDTGGNNEKLFF. DNA of the CDR3: TGCGCCAGCAGTGATACAGGGGGGAATAATGAAAAACTGTTTTTT.

The genes are TRBV28 and TRBJ1-1, with 7 bases matching TRBD1. CDR3 length: 17 amino acids. The V and J ends lost 7 bases and 2 bases, in that order; junction bases with no gene match: 16. The germline CDR1 and CDR2 sequences are MDHEN and SYDVKM. The CDR3, as DNA: TGTGCCAGCATTGACACAGGGGCCGTAAGTATAAACACTGAAGCTTTCTTT. It translates to CASIDTGAVSINTEAFF.

J is TRBJ2-7 and V is TRBV27, with D perhaps matching TRBD1 (6 bases). Germline-derived CDR1 and CDR2 are MNHEY and SMNVEV (reference sequence). The CDR3 sequence is 12 residues long. V lost 4 bases and J lost 12, with 16 bases in between. In DNA form, the CDR3 reads TGTGCCAGCAGTTCCCCCCAGGGGATTGGGTACTTC. It is translated as CASSSPQGIGYF.

The V and J genes are TRBV2 and TRBJ2-2; maybe TRBD1 (6 bases). With 0 bases removed from V and 6 bases from J, the gap between germline ends came to 8 bases. CDR3 length equals 14 residues. CDR1 is SNHLY, CDR2 FYNNEI, per germline. The chain's CDR3 is CASSEAPGAGELFF. DNA of the CDR3: TGTGCCAGCAGTGAAGCGCCAGGGGCCGGGGAGCTGTTTTTT.

V is TRBV19 and J is TRBJ2-1; D is ambiguous. This CDR3 has 14 amino acids. Deletions cut 2 bases from V and 12 bases from J, with 17 bases between. Germline V gene lookup returns CDR1 LNHDA and CDR2 SQIVND (reference sequence). This chain's CDR3 is CASSITLINPLQFF. DNA for the CDR3: TGTGCCAGTAGTATAACTTTGATAAACCCTCTGCAGTTCTTC. Based on the CDR3 plus reference TRBV19 and TRBJ2-1, the full variable domain is DGGITQSPKYLFRKEGQNVTLSCEQNLNHDAMYWYRQDPGQGLRLIYYSQIVNDFQKGDIAEGYSVSREKKESFPLTVTSAQKNPTAFYLCASSITLINPLQFFGPGTRLTVL.

The CDR3 loop reads CASSGRQTGRGYTF. The CDR3 DNA follows: TGTGCCAGCAGCGGCCGACAGACAGGTCGTGGCTACACCTTC. The gene calls are TRBV28 and TRBJ1-2; a weak D match, TRBD1 (6 bases). V dropped 6 bases and J dropped 7 bases, with 18 bases sitting between them. This CDR3 contains 14 residues. Germline CDR1 MDHEN, CDR2 SYDVKM.

This chain's CDR3 is CATSRDKLQANQPQHF. CDR3 coding DNA: TGTGCCACCAGCAGAGATAAGTTACAGGCTAATCAGCCCCAGCATTTT. The rearrangement uses TRBV15 and TRBJ1-5; D may be TRBD1 (5 bases). Looked up from germline, CDR1 is LNHNV and CDR2 is YYDKDF (reference sequence). This CDR3 has 16 residues. The V and J ends lost 0 bases and 4 bases respectively, with 13 bases between them.

V usage is TRBV25-1 and J usage is TRBJ1-4, with D tentatively TRBD1 (6 bases). There are 15 residues in the CDR3. V lost 2 bases and J 7 bases, leaving 14 bases between the germline ends. Germline V CDR1 and CDR2: MGHDK, SYGVNS. CDR3 residues: CASSETGTTSEKLFF. For the CDR3, the DNA is TGTGCCAGCAGTGAAACCGGGACAACAAGTGAAAAACTGTTTTTT.

The V call is TRBV15, the J call TRBJ2-5, with D maybe TRBD1 (5 bases). Trimming shortened V by 1 base and J by 4 bases, and 10 bases separated the two germline ends. There are 14 residues in the CDR3. Germline-derived CDR1 and CDR2 are LNHNV and YYDKDF (reference sequence). The CDR3 region is CATSRGPDTETQYF. DNA of the CDR3: TGTGCCACCAGCAGAGGGCCGGACACAGAGACCCAGTACTTC.

V gene TRBV28 combines with J gene TRBJ2-4; D perhaps matches TRBD2 (5 bases). The length of the CDR3 is 15 residues. Trimming shortened V by 5 bases and J by 3 bases, and 14 bases separated the two germline ends. CDR1 is MDHEN, CDR2 SYDVKM, per germline. This CDR3 is CASSGSGGNKNIQYF. The CDR3, as DNA: TGTGCCAGCAGTGGGAGCGGAGGTAACAAAAACATTCAGTACTTC. Combining the CDR3 with reference TRBV28 and TRBJ2-4 gives the whole variable domain DVKVTQSSRYLVKRTGEKVFLECVQDMDHENMFWYRQDPGLGLRLIYFSYDVKMKEKGDIPEGYSVSREKKERFSLILESASTNQTSMYLCASSGSGGNKNIQYFGAGTRLSVL.

V and J are TRBV11-2 and TRBJ1-1, with TRBD1 matching 9 bases. The J segment lost 5 bases and the V segment lost 3 bases, leaving 4 bases of the junction unmatched. The CDR3 loop spans 14 amino acids. CDR1 is SGHAT and CDR2 is FQNNGV in the germline V gene. CDR3 sequence: CASSLTGGVTEAFF. The CDR3 nucleotides read TGTGCCAGCAGCTTGACAGGGGGGGTAACTGAAGCTTTCTTT. The whole variable domain, filled in from reference TRBV11-2 and TRBJ1-1, reads EAGVAQSPRYKIIEKRQSVAFWCNPISGHATLYWYQQILGQGPKLLIQFQNNGVVDDSQLPKDRFSAERLKGVDSTLKIQPAKLEDSAVYLCASSLTGGVTEAFFGQGTRLTVV.

The chain links TRBV6-1 to TRBJ2-7, with 7 positions matching TRBD1. The CDR3 is 15 residues long. V lost 0 bases to trimming and J lost 1 base; unmatched junction nucleotides: 3. Germline assignment: CDR1 MNHNS and CDR2 SASEGT. In DNA, the CDR3 is TGTGCCAGCAGTGAAGCAGGGGGCAGATCCTACGAGCAGTACTTC. It is translated as CASSEAGGRSYEQYF.

The chain links TRBV4-1 to TRBJ2-1; 9 bases agree with TRBD1. CDR3 length: 16 amino acids. After removal of 1 base from V and 5 bases from J, the junction contained 6 bases not matched to a gene. Germline CDR1 MGHRA, CDR2 YSYEKL. The CDR3, as DNA: TGCGCCAGCAGCCAAGTGCCGGGACAGGGCCACAATGAGCAGTTCTTC. Amino acid sequence: CASSQVPGQGHNEQFF.

V usage is TRBV28 and J usage is TRBJ1-2, with D unresolved. The CDR3 covers 16 residues. CDR1 is MDHEN, CDR2 SYDVKM, per germline. V was shortened by 4 bases and J by 5 bases, with 20 bases between the two germline ends. The CDR3 loop reads CASSSPPPQSMYGYTF. The CDR3 nucleotides read TGTGCCAGCAGTTCCCCCCCTCCACAGTCAATGTATGGCTACACCTTC.

V and J are TRBV21-1 and TRBJ2-5; the table's D call TRBD2 went unverified against the DNA. TRBV21-1 has pseudogene status. The CDR3 loop spans 18 amino acids. CDR3 coding DNA: TGTGCCAGCAGCAAGTCCCGACTAGCGGGAGTGGGGCAAGAGACCCAGTACTTC. Its protein is CASSKSRLAGVGQETQYF.

This chain uses TRBV4-1 with TRBJ2-3; a possible D gene is TRBD2 (6 bases). The germline V gene encodes CDR1 MGHRA and CDR2 YSYEKL. CDR3 length equals 16 residues. V was clipped by 4 bases and J by 4 bases, with 18 bases between them. In DNA form, the CDR3 reads TGCGCCAGCAGCCGGACTGGGAGGCAGGTGCCAGATACGCAGTATTTT. It yields the protein CASSRTGRQVPDTQYF.

This clone showed up just once. The chain combines TRBV5-6 with TRBJ2-5; the D gene is possibly TRBD1 (6 bases). The CDR3 length is 13 residues. V shed 3 bases and J shed 2 bases, with 8 bases lying between them. Germline CDR1 reads SGHDT; CDR2 reads YYEEEE. CDR3 sequence: CASSSGQQETQYF. The CDR3 nucleotides are TGTGCCAGCAGCTCTGGACAGCAAGAGACCCAGTACTTC.

The rearrangement joins TRBV11-2 to TRBJ1-2; TRBD1 aligns across 7 bases. V lost 0 bases and J lost 8; bases outside the gene matches: 6. CDR3 length: 14 amino acids. Germline V gene sequence: CDR1 SGHAT, CDR2 FQNNGV. The CDR3 DNA reads as TGTGCCAGCAGCTTAGAGAGGACAGGTAGCGGCTACACCTTC. Translation: CASSLERTGSGYTF.

V and J are TRBV5-5 and TRBJ2-5; 8 bases fit TRBD2. Germline-derived CDR1 and CDR2 are SGHKS and YYEKEE (reference sequence). The CDR3 has 14 residues. Germline trimming cut 8 bases from V and 5 bases from J; bases unmatched to any gene: 11. CDR3 bases: TGTGCCAGTGGCGTCGGGGGGGCCTTCGAGACCCAGTACTTC. This encodes CASGVGGAFETQYF. The entire variable domain, with the rest obtained from reference TRBV5-5 and TRBJ2-5, is as follows: DAGVTQSPTHLIKTRGQQVTLRCSPISGHKSVSWYQQVLGQGPQFIFQYYEKEERGRGNFPDRFSARQFPNYSSELNVNALLLGDSALYLCASGVGGAFETQYFGPGTRLLVL.

J is TRBJ2-5 and V is TRBV19, with TRBD2 matching 10 bases. J gave up 4 bases and V 3 bases, and 17 bases lay outside the gene matches. The V gene's germline CDR1 is LNHDA and CDR2 SQIVND (reference sequence). There are 19 residues in the CDR3. CDR3 in amino acids: CASSIIHQREGRRVETQYF. CDR3 nucleotides: TGTGCCAGTAGTATTATCCATCAGCGGGAGGGCCGAAGAGTAGAGACCCAGTACTTC.

The V gene is TRBV3-1 (or the pseudogene TRBV3-2), the J gene TRBJ2-1; TRBD2 agrees at 11 bases. J was trimmed by 8 bases and V by 1 base; bases with no gene match: 4. The CDR3 runs to 15 residues. Germline loops: CDR1 LGHDT, CDR2 YNNKEL (reference sequence). CDR3 sequence: CASSQGTSGFHEQFF. CDR3 nucleotide sequence: TGTGCCAGCAGCCAAGGGACTAGCGGGTTCCATGAGCAGTTCTTC.

The chain joins TRBV27 to TRBJ2-2, with 8 positions matching TRBD2. The CDR3 is 17 residues long. Per the germline V gene, CDR1 is MNHEY and CDR2 is SMNVEV (reference sequence). V gave up 3 bases and J gave up 3 bases; unmatched junction bases: 9. The CDR3 DNA follows: TGTGCCAGCAGTTTCGGGGCTTTTAGCGGGGACACCGGGGAGCTGTTTTTT. Residues: CASSFGAFSGDTGELFF.

This chain links TRBV4-1 with TRBJ1-3; TRBD1 might be the D (6 bases). Trimming took 6 bases from V and 0 from J, leaving 15 bases between them. The CDR3 consists of 16 residues. Per germline, CDR1 MGHRA and CDR2 YSYEKL. The CDR3 DNA follows: TGCGCCAGCAGTCTCTCGGGACACCTCTCTGGAAACACCATATATTTT. It is translated as CASSLSGHLSGNTIYF.